The clone carrying this T cell receptor beta chain was counted ten times or more. Its antigen is still unknown. TCRdb independently ran MiXCR on the 5' RACE reads; one entry per CDR3 protein. Seen here are approximately 150,000 distinct CDR3 sequences, approximately 3.5% observed once, and the top ten hold more than 6.5%. The record originates from a study of identical twins. General observations from the study: Cord blood beta clonotypes present at high abundance carried fewer insertions; no such pattern appeared in memory repertoires.

The receptor comes from a man in his late teens or twenties in good health. The sequencing sample was made of memory T cells sorted from blood.

CDR3 sequence reads: CASSPVRLSSNQPQHF. The DNA for the CDR3 is TGTGCCAGCAGCCCGGTTCGACTTAGTAGCAATCAGCCCCAGCATTTT. The chain links TRBV7-8 to TRBJ1-5; D is ambiguous. Between the trimmed V and J ends, which lost 5 bases and 0 bases, there was a span of 14 bases. From germline, CDR1 is SGHVS and CDR2 FQNEAQ. The length of the CDR3 is 16 residues.